A selection of T cell receptor beta chains follows, all from one sample in a study of cytomegalovirus exposure and HLA in healthy donors. Assay: immunoSEQ multiplex PCR; the TCRdb copy retains only in-frame clones and omits some. The sample consists of 100,000 to 120,000 clones, over 75% of them appearing once. Sequencing was done on a sample of PBMCs. Receptors were obtained from a man in his thirties or forties in good health and CMV-seropositive. The conserved cysteine and the conserved F or W are not part of the CDR3 here. A D gene is named only where the DNA matches it firmly. Not all rows give a size; the values are once, few, many and, for expanded clones, a class.

j_call v_call clone_size d_call cdr3_aa
TRBJ1-1 TRBV4-3 NA NA ASSQESGTRNTEAF
TRBJ2-3 TRBV5-1 NA TRBD1 ASSLGTVKDTQY
TRBJ2-7 TRBV7-2 once TRBD2 ASSLGGWTSYEQY
TRBJ1-2 TRBV6-1 NA TRBD1 ASSAPGTVNYGYT
TRBJ2-7 TRBV5-1 NA NA ASSLNRASLSYEQY
TRBJ2-7 TRBV5-1 NA NA ASRAEDEQY
TRBJ1-4 TRBV4-1 NA TRBD1 ASSRRNPQGASNEKLF
TRBJ1-2 TRBV5-8 NA NA ASSLAQGGYGYT
TRBJ1-2 TRBV5-1 NA NA ASSLYQDRGYGYT
TRBJ2-1 TRBV5-1 NA TRBD1 ASSLVGTGGNEQF
TRBJ1-5 TRBV30 NA NA AWSVSGFGGQPQH
TRBJ2-2 TRBV5-1 NA TRBD1 ASSWGDRSSTGELF
TRBJ1-1 TRBV6-4 few NA ASSLRRGVAGENTEAF
TRBJ1-1 TRBV6-5 NA TRBD1 ASSWTGGNTEAF
TRBJ1-1 TRBV28 NA NA ASSQERPTEAF
TRBJ2-3 TRBV25-1 NA NA ASSDRGTPTDTQY
TRBJ2-5 TRBV10-3 NA TRBD2 AIKDAGAGGGETQY
TRBJ2-5 TRBV5-1 NA NA ASSRAGEETQY
TRBJ1-5 TRBV18 NA TRBD1 ASSPQSRGSGQPQH
TRBJ1-4 TRBV27 NA NA ASSPDSWGEKLF
TRBJ2-3 TRBV5-4 NA NA ASNMGAQSTDTQY
TRBJ1-6 TRBV5-8 NA TRBD1 ASSLAVQGAGYNSPLH
TRBJ2-3 TRBV5-1 NA TRBD1 ASSIGQGAILDTQY
TRBJ2-7 TRBV18 NA TRBD2 ASSPGLGSSYEQY
TRBJ2-7 TRBV5-1 NA TRBD2 ASSPLTSGGGFTYEQY
TRBJ2-7 TRBV15 NA NA ATSRPGYSYEQY
TRBJ2-5 TRBV5-1 NA NA ASSFSSAETQY
TRBJ1-5 TRBV4-1 once NA ASSQVPSNQPQH
TRBJ2-3 TRBV5-8 NA NA ASSLDRAGGTDTQY
TRBJ1-4 TRBV5-1 once TRBD1 ASSLAGTGRNEKLF
TRBJ1-5 TRBV19 NA NA ASSIQGAGNQPQH
TRBJ1-6 TRBV2 NA TRBD1 ASSERGTATPPLH